This T cell receptor beta chain was captured by sequencing in a study of CXCR3-negative and CXCR3-positive naive CD8 T cells. Points from the study as a whole: Compared with CXCR3-negative naive cells, CXCR3-positive naive cells showed more hydrophobic TRB CDR3s.

Libraries of TRB cDNA were made by 5' RACE and carried UMIs. TCRdb reprocessed the 5' RACE reads, keeping one entry per CDR3 protein, no DNA. This sample's table reports about 150,000 distinct CDR3 sequences. CDR3 size: 16 residues. Per germline, CDR1 SEHNR and CDR2 FQNEAQ (reference sequence). A note on this clonotype: Its antigen is not identified.

This rearrangement joins TRBV7-9 to TRBJ1-4; TCRdb picks TRBD1, but there is no DNA to check that call. The TCR originated in a human donor in good health. Some clones in this sample may be carry-over from other donors' samples. The sequencing input was naive CXCR3+ CD8+ T cells from blood. The sample's subset: CD45RO-CCR7+CD27+CD95- naive CD8+ T cells expressing CXCR3 (TNR3+). CDR3 protein: CASSLPPQAHNEKLFF. Full variable domain (missing parts from reference TRBV7-9 and TRBJ1-4): DTGVSQNPRHKITKRGQNVTFRCDPISEHNRLYWYRQTLGQGPEFLTYFQNEAQLEKSRLLSDRFSAERPKGSFSTLEIQRTEQGDSAMYLCASSLPPQAHNEKLFFGSGTQLSVL.